These 21 T cell receptor beta chains were all obtained from the same sample, sequenced in a study of cytomegalovirus exposure and HLA in healthy donors. The table came from immunoSEQ multiplex PCR; TCRdb's copy has only in-frame clones and leaves some out. The table shows about 330,000 clones, with 86% occurring only once. Material: PBMCs. The source is a woman aged 18-30 years in good health and CMV-seronegative.

The chain joins TRBV9 to TRBJ2-1; maybe TRBD2 (5 bases). The CDR3 consists of 15 residues. With 2 bases removed from V and 7 bases from J, the gap between germline ends came to 16 bases. The germline CDR1 and CDR2 sequences are SGDLS and YYNGEE. The CDR3 spells CASSVGLHSGNEQFF. In nucleotides, the CDR3 is TGTGCCAGCAGCGTCGGACTTCACTCGGGAAATGAGCAGTTCTTC.

This sequence joins TRBV12-5 and TRBJ2-6, with TRBD2 identical over 8 bases. Germline CDR1 reads LGHNT; CDR2 reads FRNRAP. The CDR3 consists of 18 residues. V was clipped by 6 bases and J by 2 bases; unmatched bases: 12. The CDR3 is CASGVLAARDPGANVLTF. The CDR3 DNA reads as TGTGCTAGTGGCGTACTAGCGGCCCGGGACCCTGGGGCCAACGTCCTGACTTTC.

In this sample, this clone turned up a few times. V gene TRBV10-3 combines with J gene TRBJ1-3; 9 nucleotides line up with TRBD1. The V segment lost 4 bases and the J segment 4 bases; nucleotides outside the gene matches: 5. CDR1 and CDR2 (germline): ENHRY, SYGVKD. CDR3 size: 15 residues. This CDR3 is CAISAGQGGGNTIYF. DNA of the CDR3: TGTGCCATCAGTGCGGGACAGGGAGGGGGAAACACCATATATTTT.

V gene TRBV28 combines with J gene TRBJ2-2; the D gene is possibly TRBD2 (6 bases). The CDR3 contains 15 residues. Germline V gives CDR1 MDHEN, CDR2 SYDVKM. Deletions cut 8 bases from V and 6 bases from J, with 19 bases between. The CDR3 sequence: CASRPGGYRAGELFF. CDR3 in DNA: TGTGCCAGCCGGCCCGGAGGGTATCGGGCCGGGGAGCTGTTTTTT. The full variable domain, completed using reference TRBV28 and TRBJ2-2, is DVKVTQSSRYLVKRTGEKVFLECVQDMDHENMFWYRQDPGLGLRLIYFSYDVKMKEKGDIPEGYSVSREKKERFSLILESASTNQTSMYLCASRPGGYRAGELFFGEGSRLTVL.

The chain combines TRBV19 with TRBJ1-2; 9 bases are a match to TRBD1. This CDR3 region has 15 residues. V dropped 7 bases and J dropped 0; count of bases not matched to a gene: 6. CDR1 LNHDA and CDR2 SQIVND come from the germline V gene (reference sequence). The CDR3 nucleotides are TGTGCCAGTAAATGGGGACAGGGTACTAACTATGGCTACACCTTC. Amino acids: CASKWGQGTNYGYTF.

The V call is TRBV2, the J call TRBJ1-1; D is possibly TRBD1 (6 bases). Trimming removed 5 bases from V and 2 bases from J, with 21 bases in between. The CDR3 runs to 17 residues. Germline V gives CDR1 SNHLY, CDR2 FYNNEI. The CDR3 reads CASSNLEWAGDNTEAFF. The CDR3 DNA follows: TGTGCCAGCAGTAACCTAGAGTGGGCAGGGGACAACACTGAAGCTTTCTTT. The full variable domain, rest sourced from reference TRBV2 and TRBJ1-1, is EPEVTQTPSHQVTQMGQEVILRCVPISNHLYFYWYRQILGQKVEFLVSFYNNEISEKSEIFDDQFSVERPDGSNFTLKIRSTKLEDSAMYFCASSNLEWAGDNTEAFFGQGTRLTVV.

This chain links TRBV7-2 with TRBJ2-3, with TRBD2 identical over 14 bases. The ends lost 4 bases at V and 3 bases at J; junction bases unmatched: 12. The germline CDR1 and CDR2 sequences are SGHTA and FQGNSA. There are 19 residues in the CDR3. The CDR3 sequence: CASSSRLAGGPSRTDTQYF. The CDR3 nucleotides are TGTGCCAGCAGCTCGAGACTAGCGGGAGGGCCTAGTAGAACAGATACGCAGTATTTT.

The chain is built from TRBV6-4 and TRBJ2-1, with no clear D. Germline-derived CDR1 and CDR2 are MRHNA and SNTAGT. Trimming cost V 2 bases and J 2 bases, with 4 bases left between them. This CDR3 is 13 amino acids long. The CDR3 sequence: CASSDTAYNEQFF. As DNA, the CDR3 is TGTGCCAGCAGTGACACGGCCTACAATGAGCAGTTCTTC.

The chain recombines TRBV5-6 with TRBJ1-2, with 7 bases lining up with TRBD1. Trimming at V came to 2 bases and at J to 9 bases, leaving 7 bases not matched to a gene. The CDR3 has 13 residues. Germline values: CDR1 SGHDT, CDR2 YYEEEE. The CDR3 DNA follows: TGTGCCAGCAGCTTCCCAAGACAGGGTAGCTACACCTTC. It specifies CASSFPRQGSYTF.

The V call is TRBV9, the J call TRBJ2-7; TRBD2 might be the D (5 bases). Trimming shortened V by 4 bases and J by 0 bases, and 11 bases separated the two germline ends. This CDR3 comprises 14 residues. The germline V gene has CDR1 SGDLS and CDR2 YYNGEE. CDR3 sequence reads: CASSFLASSYEQYF. In nucleotides, the CDR3 is TGTGCCAGCAGCTTTTTAGCGAGCTCCTACGAGCAGTACTTC.

The gene calls are TRBV27 and TRBJ1-4; D ambiguous. The CDR3 consists of 15 residues. CDR1 is MNHEY and CDR2 is SMNVEV in the germline V gene (reference sequence). Trimming took off 4 bases at V and 0 bases at J, with 9 bases between the two ends. CDR3 coding DNA: TGTGCCAGCAGTTGGAGGAGGGCAACTAATGAAAAACTGTTTTTT. Protein product: CASSWRRATNEKLFF.

This clone has a single count. The chain joins TRBV9 to TRBJ2-5; 7 positions match TRBD2. Germline V gene data show CDR1 as SGDLS and CDR2 as YYNGEE. There are 16 residues in the CDR3. V gave up 2 bases and J gave up 5 bases; unmatched junction bases: 12. The CDR3 nucleotides are TGTGCCAGCAGCGTTCTGGGAGGGAGTCGCGGGGAGACCCAGTACTTC. Translation gives CASSVLGGSRGETQYF.

The V and J genes are TRBV9 and TRBJ2-7, with 9 positions matching TRBD1. After removal of 3 bases from V and 2 bases from J, the junction contained 6 bases not matched to a gene. The CDR3 length is 15 residues. Germline assignment: CDR1 SGDLS and CDR2 YYNGEE. The chain's CDR3 is CASSAGQGATYEQYF. In DNA, the CDR3 is TGTGCCAGCAGCGCGGGACAGGGAGCCACCTACGAGCAGTACTTC. Looking up the rest from reference TRBV9 and TRBJ2-7 gives the full variable domain: DSGVTQTPKHLITATGQRVTLRCSPRSGDLSVYWYQQSLDQGLQFLIQYYNGEERAKGNILERFSAQQFPDLHSELNLSSLELGDSALYFCASSAGQGATYEQYFGPGTRLTVT.

The chain is built from TRBV4-1 and TRBJ2-7; TRBD1 matches at 10 bases. Per the germline V gene, CDR1 is MGHRA and CDR2 is YSYEKL. The CDR3 length is 16 residues. J lost 3 bases, V lost 0 bases, and 5 bases had no gene match. CDR3 nucleotides: TGCGCCAGCAGCCAAGAGCGGACAGGGGGTAACTACGAGCAGTACTTC. This codes for CASSQERTGGNYEQYF.

The J gene is TRBJ2-5, the V gene TRBV5-1; 7 nucleotides line up with TRBD1. Trimming removed 0 bases from V and 5 bases from J; junction bases left unmatched: 4. The germline gives CDR1 SGHRS, CDR2 YFSETQ. The CDR3 extends over 14 amino acids. The CDR3 bases are TGCGCCAGCAGCTTGGCCGGGACAGCGGAGACCCAGTACTTC. The encoded protein is CASSLAGTAETQYF. Looking up the rest from reference TRBV5-1 and TRBJ2-5 gives the full variable domain: KAGVTQTPRYLIKTRGQQVTLSCSPISGHRSVSWYQQTPGQGLQFLFEYFSETQRNKGNFPGRFSGRQFSNSRSEMNVSTLELGDSALYLCASSLAGTAETQYFGPGTRLLVL.

The CDR3: CASSEGPSYEQYF. The DNA for the CDR3 is TGTGCCAGCAGTGAAGGGCCCTCCTACGAGCAGTACTTC. This rearrangement joins TRBV2 to TRBJ2-7; D remains unclear. The V end was cut by 1 base, the J end by 0 bases, with 4 bases between. Looked up from germline, CDR1 is SNHLY and CDR2 is FYNNEI. The CDR3 has 13 amino acids.

The V gene is TRBV4-3, the J gene TRBJ1-5; D perhaps matches TRBD1 (5 bases). Germline V gene lookup returns CDR1 LGHNA and CDR2 YSLEER. This CDR3 spans 15 amino acids. V dropped 0 bases and J dropped 5 bases, with 11 bases sitting between them. The CDR3 is CASSQDGAGHQPQHF. CDR3 DNA sequence: TGCGCCAGCAGCCAAGATGGGGCAGGCCATCAGCCCCAGCATTTT.

The chain joins TRBV6-5 to TRBJ1-1, with D unresolved. Germline V gene data show CDR1 as MNHEY and CDR2 as SVGAGI. The CDR3 runs 13 residues. Trimming left V 1 base short and J 1 base short, with 4 bases between. CDR3 coding DNA: TGTGCCAGCAGTTACTTGGCGAACACTGAAGCTTTCTTT. Amino acid sequence: CASSYLANTEAFF.

The V call is TRBV5-4, the J call TRBJ2-5; a weak D match, TRBD2 (7 bases). The length of the CDR3 is 14 residues. The germline V gene has CDR1 SGHNT and CDR2 YYREEE (reference sequence). Trimming pared 4 bases from V and 0 bases from J, leaving 10 bases between. In DNA, the CDR3 is TGTGCCAGCAGCCGAGGGGGGGACCAAGAGACCCAGTACTTC. Its protein product is CASSRGGDQETQYF.

This chain joins TRBV15 and TRBJ2-5, with 7 bases aligning to TRBD1. CDR3 length: 16 amino acids. V lost 7 bases to trimming and J lost 1 base; unmatched junction nucleotides: 12. Per germline, CDR1 LNHNV and CDR2 YYDKDF (reference sequence). The CDR3 loop is CATMGRRDSLQETQYF. In nucleotides, the CDR3 is TGTGCCACCATGGGGAGAAGGGACAGCCTCCAAGAGACCCAGTACTTC.

CDR3 in DNA: TGCGCCAGCACCTCCACGCCGGGACAGATTAATGAAAAACTGTTTTTT. Protein product: CASTSTPGQINEKLFF. The gene calls are TRBV5-1 and TRBJ1-4; TRBD1 matches at 7 bases. Per germline, CDR1 SGHRS and CDR2 YFSETQ. CDR3 size: 16 residues. Unmatched junction bases numbered 12, after V lost 6 bases and J lost 4 bases.